This T cell receptor (beta chain) was recovered during a study of shared clonotypes between healthy human individuals. The method was immunoSEQ multiplex PCR; TCRdb's version includes in-frame clones alone and lacks a portion of them. This table holds 950,000 to 1,100,000 clones, 75% found once. The ends lost 4 bases at V and 12 bases at J; junction bases unmatched: 4. The CDR3 consists of 12 residues. Germline V lookup: CDR1 MNHNY, CDR2 SVGAGI (reference sequence). The CD4+ fraction was divided into a CD45RA+ naive subset and a CD45RA-negative memory subset. This chain links TRBV6-6 with TRBJ1-5, with TRBD1 identical over 9 bases. This sequence was found in a man aged 18 to 29 in good health. Sequencing input: memory CD4+ T cells sorted from blood. The subset here: CD45RA-negative fraction. As DNA, the CDR3 is TGTGCCAGCAGTTTTTTGGACAGGGGCCAGCATTTT. This gives the protein CASSFLDRGQHF.